Listed below are T cell receptor beta chains from one sample, sequenced in a study of post-analysis software for immune sequencing data. TCRdb processed the PCR reads anew with MiXCR; each CDR3 protein has one entry. The sample lists about 570,000 distinct CDR3 sequences, less than 40% seen once, with around 6.1% in the top ten. Sequences were obtained from blood. Every receptor here comes from a girl under 18 with multiple sclerosis. Each CDR3 is given with its conserved first and last residue. A D gene is named only where the DNA matches it firmly. Size is stated for part of the rows, as once, few or many counts, or as a class when the clone is expanded.

size,J,D,V,DNA,CDR3
-,TRBJ1-1,-,TRBV15,TGTGCCACCAGCGCCGGCGGAATGAACACTGAAGCTTTCTTT,CATSAGGMNTEAFF
few,TRBJ2-5,-,TRBV15,TGTGCCACCAAGAGCGGTACAGGTGAAGAGACCCAGTACTTC,CATKSGTGEETQYF
few,TRBJ1-6,-,TRBV7-2,TGTGCCAGCAGCTTACTTGGGCGGTTTTATAATTCACCCCTCCACTTT,CASSLLGRFYNSPLHF
few,TRBJ2-7,-,TRBV6-1,TGTGCCAGCATAGGTAGCGGAACCTACGAGCAGTACTTC,CASIGSGTYEQYF
-,TRBJ2-5,-,TRBV6-1,TGTGCCATCGAGGACACCCTAGAAGAGACCCAGTACTTC,CAIEDTLEETQYF
-,TRBJ1-1,-,TRBV20-1,TGCAGTGCTAGAGAGGGGTCCAGGGGGAACACTGAAGCTTTCTTT,CSAREGSRGNTEAFF
many,TRBJ2-5,-,TRBV12-3/TRBV12-4,TGTGCCAGCAGTTTAGCGTCAGGAGGGGAGACCCAGTACTTC,CASSLASGGETQYF
-,TRBJ1-1,-,TRBV29-1,TGCAGCGTTGAAGAGAGGTCCGGTCGGCTGAACACTGAAGCTTTCTTT,CSVEERSGRLNTEAFF
once,TRBJ1-2,-,TRBV20-1,TGCAGTGCTAGGCCCAGGGACTATGGCTACACCTTC,CSARPRDYGYTF
-,TRBJ1-1,-,TRBV12-3/TRBV12-4,TGTGCCAGCAGTTTTGGGGACTCTCTCGCAGCTTTCTTT,CASSFGDSLAAFF
-,TRBJ2-1,TRBD2,TRBV5-1,TGCGCCAGCAGCTTGCTAGCGGGCCTCGTCAATGAGCAGTTCTTC,CASSLLAGLVNEQFF
-,TRBJ2-5,-,TRBV27,TGTGCCAGCAGTTTAGTGGGGAGCCTGAAGACCCAGTACTTC,CASSLVGSLKTQYF
many,TRBJ2-3,TRBD2,TRBV5-1,TGCGCCAGCAGCTTGGGACTAGCGGGGAGCACAGATACGCAGTATTTT,CASSLGLAGSTDTQYF
few,TRBJ1-4,TRBD1,TRBV29-1,TGCAGCGTGACGGGACAGACTAATGAAAAACTGTTTTTT,CSVTGQTNEKLFF
-,TRBJ2-7,TRBD2,TRBV5-1,TGCGCCAGCAGCTTATTGGGCCTAGCGGGGGCCGAGCAGTACTTC,CASSLLGLAGAEQYF
few,TRBJ2-1,TRBD2,TRBV12-3/TRBV12-4,TGTGCCAGCAGTGTCCAGCGGGGGGGAAACAATGAGCAGTTCTTC,CASSVQRGGNNEQFF
few,TRBJ2-3,-,TRBV20-1,TGCAGTGCTGAATCTAGCACAGATACGCAGTATTTT,CSAESSTDTQYF
once,TRBJ1-2,-,TRBV27,TGTGCCAGCGGTATGCCGGGGTATTATGGCTACACCTTC,CASGMPGYYGYTF
-,TRBJ2-3,TRBD2,TRBV18,TGTGCCAGCTCCCCGGGAGCGGGGGTAAAGGATACGCAGTATTTT,CASSPGAGVKDTQYF
few,TRBJ2-7,-,TRBV5-1,TGCGCCAGCAGCTCGATGACGACCTACGAGCAGTACTTC,CASSSMTTYEQYF
-,TRBJ2-1,TRBD2,TRBV27,TGTGCCAGCAGTTTTGAGGCTAGCGGGGGCCGCTCCTACAATGATCAGTTCTTC,CASSFEASGGRSYNDQFF
few,TRBJ2-7,-,TRBV11-2,TGTGCCAGCAGCTTAGATGCCGAGCAGTACTTC,CASSLDAEQYF
-,TRBJ2-6,TRBD2,TRBV20-1,TGCAGTGCTATAAGCGGGGGGGGCCTCTATTCCGGGGCCAACGTCCTGACTTTC,CSAISGGGLYSGANVLTF
-,TRBJ2-2,-,TRBV7-8,TGTGCCAGCAGCTTCCAAAGGGGGGGCACCGGGGAGCTGTTTTTT,CASSFQRGGTGELFF
-,TRBJ1-1,TRBD1,TRBV5-6,TGTGCCAGCAGCTCCAAGGAGACAGGGGACACTGAAGCTTTCTTT,CASSSKETGDTEAFF
-,TRBJ2-1,-,TRBV15,TGTGCCACCAGCAGAGATCGGTGGACCTCCAATGAGCAGTTCTTC,CATSRDRWTSNEQFF
few,TRBJ1-1,-,TRBV9,TGTGCCAGCAGCGTAGATAGCAGCCCGAACACTGAAGCTTTCTTT,CASSVDSSPNTEAFF
-,TRBJ1-2,TRBD1,TRBV7-2,TGTGCCAGCAGCTTAGCGACGGGGACAGGGGGCGGCTATGGCTACACCTTC,CASSLATGTGGGYGYTF
-,TRBJ1-2,TRBD1,TRBV10-1,TGCGCCAGCAGCCAGGGGGAGGGCTATGGCTACACCTTC,CASSQGEGYGYTF
-,TRBJ2-4,-,TRBV6-5,TGTGCCACCAAAGCAGGGGAAGCCAAAAACATTCAGTACTTC,CATKAGEAKNIQYF
-,TRBJ2-1,TRBD2,TRBV29-1,TGCAGCGTTGAGGGAGGGAACTTCAATGAGCAGTTCTTC,CSVEGGNFNEQFF
once,TRBJ1-1,-,TRBV13,TGTGCCAGCAGCCGAACTAAGGTCAATGTGGACACTGAAGCTTTCTTT,CASSRTKVNVDTEAFF
-,TRBJ1-1,-,TRBV27,TGTGCCAGCAGTTCCATCCGGGGTCGGACTGAAGCTTTCTTT,CASSSIRGRTEAFF
-,TRBJ2-1,-,TRBV12-3/TRBV12-4,TGTGCCAGCAGTTTAGTTACTGGGGGTGAAATCTACAATGAGCAGTTCTTC,CASSLVTGGEIYNEQFF
-,TRBJ2-5,TRBD2,TRBV20-1,TGCAGTGCTAGCCAGCGGGGTGCCCAAGAGACCCAGTACTTC,CSASQRGAQETQYF
-,TRBJ1-1,TRBD1,TRBV14,TGTGCCAGCAGCCAAAGAACAGGGGCGCACACTGAAGCTTTCTTT,CASSQRTGAHTEAFF
few,TRBJ1-6,TRBD1,TRBV20-1,TGCAGTGCTAGAGTTGGACAGGGGGTTTATTCACCCCTCCACTTT,CSARVGQGVYSPLHF
-,TRBJ2-2,-,TRBV6-6,TGTGCCAGCAGTGCCGGGACGGCGAACACCGGGGAGCTGTTTTTT,CASSAGTANTGELFF
-,TRBJ2-2,TRBD2,TRBV15,TGTGCCACCAGCAGTCCGGGACTAGCGGGGGTGGCCGGGGAGCTGTTTTTT,CATSSPGLAGVAGELFF
few,TRBJ1-4,-,TRBV12-3/TRBV12-4,TGTGCCAGCCGAGCGGCCAGGGATCCTAATGAAAAACTGTTTTTT,CASRAARDPNEKLFF
once,TRBJ2-7,-,TRBV6-1,TGTGCCAGCAGTGACAGGGGACCCCTTCCTTCCTACGAGCAGTACTTC,CASSDRGPLPSYEQYF
-,TRBJ2-1,-,TRBV2,TGTGCCAGCAGTGTTCGAGGAGTTGACTCCGTGGATGAGCAGTTCTTC,CASSVRGVDSVDEQFF
-,TRBJ1-5,-,TRBV28,TGTGCCAGCACTCCGGGAAATCAGCCCCAGCATTTT,CASTPGNQPQHF
-,TRBJ2-1,TRBD2,TRBV6-5,TGTGCCAGCAGTTTCTCATCGACTAGCGGTAGTTTGAATGAGCAGTTCTTC,CASSFSSTSGSLNEQFF
-,TRBJ2-1,-,TRBV2,TGTGCCAGCAGTGACCCAGGGATAGGGGATGAGCAGTTCTTC,CASSDPGIGDEQFF
-,TRBJ2-5,-,TRBV5-4,TGTGCCAGCACCCGCATGGGAGAAACGACCCAGTACTTC,CASTRMGETTQYF
-,TRBJ1-2,-,TRBV7-2,TGTGCCAGCAGCCCACCATTTGGTGTCGGTGGCTACACCTTC,CASSPPFGVGGYTF
-,TRBJ2-2,TRBD1,TRBV2,TGTGCCAGCAGTCCAAGGACAGGGGTAGTGACCGGGGAGCTGTTTTTT,CASSPRTGVVTGELFF
few,TRBJ2-5,-,TRBV20-1,TGCAGTGCTATCGATAGCGGCGATACGGACCAAGAGACCCAGTACTTC,CSAIDSGDTDQETQYF
-,TRBJ2-7,TRBD1,TRBV25-1,TGTGCCAGCAGTGGGGGGACAGGGGCCTACGAGCAGTACTTC,CASSGGTGAYEQYF